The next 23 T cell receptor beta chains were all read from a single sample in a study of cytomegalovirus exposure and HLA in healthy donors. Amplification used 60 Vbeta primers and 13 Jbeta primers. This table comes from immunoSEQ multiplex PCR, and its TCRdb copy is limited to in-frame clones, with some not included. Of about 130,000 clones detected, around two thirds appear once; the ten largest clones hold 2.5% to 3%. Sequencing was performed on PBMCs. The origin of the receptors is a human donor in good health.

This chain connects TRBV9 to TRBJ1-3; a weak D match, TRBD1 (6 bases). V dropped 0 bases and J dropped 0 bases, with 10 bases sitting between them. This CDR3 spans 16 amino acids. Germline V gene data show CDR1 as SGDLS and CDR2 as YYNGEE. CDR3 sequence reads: CASSVGQAPSGNTIYF. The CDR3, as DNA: TGTGCCAGCAGCGTAGGACAGGCCCCCTCTGGAAACACCATATATTTT.

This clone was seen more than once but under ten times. CDR3 nucleotide sequence: TGTGCCAGCAGTTTATCACCGCGACAGGGGATCGGCGAGCAGTACTTC. Amino acid sequence: CASSLSPRQGIGEQYF. The chain joins TRBV27 to TRBJ2-7; 8 nucleotides agree with TRBD1. The CDR3 is 16 amino acids. V dropped 0 bases and J dropped 6; count of bases not matched to a gene: 10. Germline V gene lookup returns CDR1 MNHEY and CDR2 SMNVEV (reference sequence).

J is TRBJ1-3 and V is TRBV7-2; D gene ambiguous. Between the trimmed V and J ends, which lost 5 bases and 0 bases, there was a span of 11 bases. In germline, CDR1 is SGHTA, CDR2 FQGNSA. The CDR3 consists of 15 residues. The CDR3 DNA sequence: TGTGCCAGCAGCCGCTCGGCGGCCTCTGGAAACACCATATATTTT. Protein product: CASSRSAASGNTIYF.

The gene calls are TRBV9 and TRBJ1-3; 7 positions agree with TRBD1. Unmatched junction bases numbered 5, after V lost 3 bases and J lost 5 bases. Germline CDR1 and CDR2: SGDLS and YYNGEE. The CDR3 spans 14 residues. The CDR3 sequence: CASSASGQRNTIYF. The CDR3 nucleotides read TGTGCCAGCAGCGCCTCGGGACAGAGAAACACCATATATTTT.

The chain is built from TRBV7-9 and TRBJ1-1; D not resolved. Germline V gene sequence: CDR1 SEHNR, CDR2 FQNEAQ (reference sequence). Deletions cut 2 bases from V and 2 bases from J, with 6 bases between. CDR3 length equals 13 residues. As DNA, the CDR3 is TGTGCCAGCAGCTTATCGGGAAACACTGAAGCTTTCTTT. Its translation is CASSLSGNTEAFF.

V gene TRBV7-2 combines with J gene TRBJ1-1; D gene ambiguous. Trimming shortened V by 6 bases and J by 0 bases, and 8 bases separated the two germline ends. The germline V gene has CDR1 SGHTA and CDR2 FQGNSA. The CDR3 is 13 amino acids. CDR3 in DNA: TGTGCCAGCAGGGACTTCATGAACACTGAAGCTTTCTTT. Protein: CASRDFMNTEAFF.

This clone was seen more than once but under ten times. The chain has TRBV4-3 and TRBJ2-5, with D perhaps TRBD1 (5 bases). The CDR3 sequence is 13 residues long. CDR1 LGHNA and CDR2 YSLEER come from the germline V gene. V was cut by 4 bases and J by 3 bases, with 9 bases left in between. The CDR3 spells CASSRGHEETQYF. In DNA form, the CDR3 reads TGCGCCAGCAGCCGCGGACATGAAGAGACCCAGTACTTC.

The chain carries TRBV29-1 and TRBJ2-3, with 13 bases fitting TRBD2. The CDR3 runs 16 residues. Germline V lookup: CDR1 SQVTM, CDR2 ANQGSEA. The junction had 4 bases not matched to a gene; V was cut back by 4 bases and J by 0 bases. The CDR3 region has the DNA TGCAGCGTTGTGGGACTAGCGGGGACTAGCACAGATACGCAGTATTTT. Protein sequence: CSVVGLAGTSTDTQYF.

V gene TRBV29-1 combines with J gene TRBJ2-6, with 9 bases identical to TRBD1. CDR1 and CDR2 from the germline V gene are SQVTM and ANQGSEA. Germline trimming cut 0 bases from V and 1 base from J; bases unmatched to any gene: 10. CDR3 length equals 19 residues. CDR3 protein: CSVEEWTPGQGSGANVLTF. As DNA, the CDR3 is TGCAGCGTTGAAGAATGGACCCCGGGACAGGGTTCTGGGGCCAACGTCCTGACTTTC.

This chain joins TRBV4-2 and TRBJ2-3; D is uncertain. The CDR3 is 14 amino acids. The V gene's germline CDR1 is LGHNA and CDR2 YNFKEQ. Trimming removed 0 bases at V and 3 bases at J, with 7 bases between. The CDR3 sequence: CASSQEEATDTQYF. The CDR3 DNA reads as TGTGCCAGCAGCCAAGAAGAGGCAACAGATACGCAGTATTTT.

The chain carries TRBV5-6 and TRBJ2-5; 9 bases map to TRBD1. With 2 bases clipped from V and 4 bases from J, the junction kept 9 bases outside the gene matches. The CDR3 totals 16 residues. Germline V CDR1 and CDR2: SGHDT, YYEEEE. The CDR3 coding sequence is TGTGCCAGCAGCTTTTTCTACAGGGGGCTGGGAGAGACCCAGTACTTC. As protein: CASSFFYRGLGETQYF. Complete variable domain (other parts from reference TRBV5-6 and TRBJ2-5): DAGVTQSPTHLIKTRGQQVTLRCSPKSGHDTVSWYQQALGQGPQFIFQYYEEEERQRGNFPDRFSGHQFPNYSSELNVNALLLGDSALYLCASSFFYRGLGETQYFGPGTRLLVL.

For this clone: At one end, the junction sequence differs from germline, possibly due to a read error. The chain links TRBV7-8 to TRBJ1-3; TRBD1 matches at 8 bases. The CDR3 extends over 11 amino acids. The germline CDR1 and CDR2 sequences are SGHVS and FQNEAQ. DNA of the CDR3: TGTGCCAGCAGCTTAGGACAGGGGCTAAATTTT. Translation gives CASSLGQGLNF.

The chain's CDR3 is CASSLQLTEAFF. In DNA form, the CDR3 reads TGTGCCAGCAGTCTACAGCTCACTGAAGCTTTCTTT. J is TRBJ1-1 and V is TRBV28; unclear D gene. Germline CDR1 and CDR2: MDHEN and SYDVKM. V gave up 5 bases and J gave up 4 bases, with 8 bases separating them. The CDR3 length is 12 residues.

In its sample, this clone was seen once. As DNA, the CDR3 is TGTGCCAGCTCACGGGCTAGCGGGGTACAAGAGACCCAGTACTTC. Its translation: CASSRASGVQETQYF. V usage is TRBV18 and J usage is TRBJ2-5, with 9 bases that match TRBD2. Germline V CDR1 and CDR2: KGHSH, LQKENI. The CDR3 has 15 amino acids. With 4 bases clipped from V and 2 bases from J, the junction kept 5 bases outside the gene matches.

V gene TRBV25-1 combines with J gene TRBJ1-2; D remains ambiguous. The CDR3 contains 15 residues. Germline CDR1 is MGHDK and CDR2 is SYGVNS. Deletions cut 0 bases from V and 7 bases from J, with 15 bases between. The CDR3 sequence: CASSEYSSLPGGYTF. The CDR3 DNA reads TGTGCCAGCAGTGAATACTCTTCTCTCCCGGGTGGCTACACCTTC.

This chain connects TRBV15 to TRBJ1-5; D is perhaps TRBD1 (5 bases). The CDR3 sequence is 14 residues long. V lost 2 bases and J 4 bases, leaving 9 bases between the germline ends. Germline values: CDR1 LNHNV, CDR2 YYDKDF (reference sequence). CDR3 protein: CATSRSQGNQPQHF. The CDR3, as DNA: TGTGCCACCAGCAGATCGCAGGGTAATCAGCCCCAGCATTTT. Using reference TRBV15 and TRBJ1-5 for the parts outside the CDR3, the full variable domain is DAMVIQNPRYQVTQFGKPVTLSCSQTLNHNVMYWYQQKSSQAPKLLFHYYDKDFNNEADTPDNFQSRRPNTSFCFLDIRSPGLGDTAMYLCATSRSQGNQPQHFGDGTRLSIL.

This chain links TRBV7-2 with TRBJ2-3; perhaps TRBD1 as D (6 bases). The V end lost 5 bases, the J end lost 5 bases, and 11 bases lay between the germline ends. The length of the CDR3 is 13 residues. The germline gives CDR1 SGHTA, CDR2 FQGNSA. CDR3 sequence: CASSRGQLDTQYF. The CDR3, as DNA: TGTGCCAGCAGCCGCGGACAGTTAGATACGCAGTATTTT.

The CDR3 DNA reads TGTGCCTGGACGACGGACAGGGGAATCCAAGAGACCCAGTACTTC. Translation: CAWTTDRGIQETQYF. The rearrangement joins TRBV30 to TRBJ2-5; 9 positions match TRBD1. From germline, CDR1 is GTSNPN and CDR2 SVGIG (reference sequence). This CDR3 contains 15 residues. V was pared by 4 bases and J by 1 base, with 7 bases of the junction left unmatched.

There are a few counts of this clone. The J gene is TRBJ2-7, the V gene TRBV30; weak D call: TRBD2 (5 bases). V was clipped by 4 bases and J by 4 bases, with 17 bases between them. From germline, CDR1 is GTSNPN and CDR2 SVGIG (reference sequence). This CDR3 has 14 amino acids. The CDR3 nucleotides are TGTGCCTGGAATGGCGGGCCAGAGGAATACGAGCAGTACTTC. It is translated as CAWNGGPEEYEQYF.

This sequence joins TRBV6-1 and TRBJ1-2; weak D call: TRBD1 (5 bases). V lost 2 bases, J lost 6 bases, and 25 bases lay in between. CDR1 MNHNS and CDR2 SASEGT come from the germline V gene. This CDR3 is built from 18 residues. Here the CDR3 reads CASSEFGGTGRRVDGYTF. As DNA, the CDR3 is TGTGCCAGCAGTGAATTCGGGGGAACGGGGAGGAGGGTAGATGGCTACACCTTC.

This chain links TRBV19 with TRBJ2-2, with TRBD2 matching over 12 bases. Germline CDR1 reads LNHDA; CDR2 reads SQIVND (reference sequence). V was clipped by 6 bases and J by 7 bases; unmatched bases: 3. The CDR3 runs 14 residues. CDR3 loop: CASSLAGGNGELFF. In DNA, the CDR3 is TGTGCCAGTAGCCTAGCGGGAGGGAACGGGGAGCTGTTTTTT.

CDR3 coding DNA: TGTGCCAGCAGCTTCGTACAGGGGGCTCGTACAGATACGCAGTATTTT. Amino acid sequence: CASSFVQGARTDTQYF. The J gene is TRBJ2-3, the V gene TRBV5-8; 9 bases are shared with TRBD1. The CDR3 is 16 amino acids. Germline assignment: CDR1 SGHTS and CDR2 YDEGEE. J was trimmed by 3 bases and V by 2 bases; bases with no gene match: 7. Using reference TRBV5-8 and TRBJ2-3 for the parts outside the CDR3, the full variable domain is EAGVTQSPTHLIKTRGQQATLRCSPISGHTSVYWYQQALGLGLQFLLWYDEGEERNRGNFPPRFSGRQFPNYSSELNVNALELEDSALYLCASSFVQGARTDTQYFGPGTRLTVL.

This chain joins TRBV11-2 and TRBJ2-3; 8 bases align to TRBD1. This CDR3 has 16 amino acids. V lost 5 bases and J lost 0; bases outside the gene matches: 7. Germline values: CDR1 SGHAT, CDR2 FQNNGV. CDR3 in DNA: TGTGCCAGCAGCCCACGCCGGGACAGGAGCACAGATACGCAGTATTTT. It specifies CASSPRRDRSTDTQYF. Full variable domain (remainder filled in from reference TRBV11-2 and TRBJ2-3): EAGVAQSPRYKIIEKRQSVAFWCNPISGHATLYWYQQILGQGPKLLIQFQNNGVVDDSQLPKDRFSAERLKGVDSTLKIQPAKLEDSAVYLCASSPRRDRSTDTQYFGPGTRLTVL.